The 26 T cell receptor beta chains presented below share a single source sample, sequenced in a study of cytomegalovirus exposure and HLA in healthy donors listed by TCRdb under 2017. Library preparation was by the immunoSEQ multiplex PCR assay. For the multiplex PCR, a mixture combining 60 forward primers for TCR Vbeta segments and 13 reverse primers for TCR Jbeta segments was used. The clones in this table, taken by TCRdb from immuneACCESS, are in-frame only. Not every clone is retained; where verified, under half of the shortfall comes from an unresolved V gene, and the cause of the rest is unknown. The sample table contains 140,000 to 150,000 clones; only one count was recorded for 79% of them. The ten largest clonotypes hold about 6.9% of the sample. Sequencing was carried out using PBMCs. The receptors here all came from a middle-aged woman in good health and CMV-seropositive.

On this clone itself: An end of the junction does not agree with germline; a read error may underlie this. The J gene is TRBJ1-2, the V gene TRBV4-2, with TRBD1 matching over 11 bases. Germline CDR1 and CDR2: LGHNA and YNFKEQ. The CDR3 length is 17 residues. CDR3 DNA sequence: TGTGCCAGCAGTCAAGATTGGATAGGACAGGGGGCGCACGGCTACACCTTC. Protein product: CASSQDWIGQGAHGYTF.

The CDR3 reads CASSWDTQGAQHF. The CDR3 region has the DNA TGTGCCAGCAGTTGGGACACCCAGGGGGCCCAGCATTTT. The J gene is TRBJ1-5, the V gene TRBV7-9; 7 bases match TRBD1. The CDR3 has 13 residues. Germline V CDR1 and CDR2: SEHNR, FQNEAQ (reference sequence). Germline trimming cut 6 bases from V and 11 bases from J; bases unmatched to any gene: 10.

This clone has more than one count but fewer than ten. This chain joins TRBV19 and TRBJ1-5, with 9 bases lining up with TRBD1. Per the germline V gene, CDR1 is LNHDA and CDR2 is SQIVND (reference sequence). The CDR3 length is 16 residues. Losses at the gene ends were 6 bases for V and 2 bases for J; bases not matched to a gene: 8. The CDR3 DNA sequence: TGTGCCAGTAGCGAACAGGGGGCATCGGGCAATCAGCCCCAGCATTTT. Residues: CASSEQGASGNQPQHF.

This sequence joins TRBV10-3 and TRBJ2-7; TRBD1 aligns across 7 bases. The CDR3 consists of 13 residues. Germline CDR1 is ENHRY and CDR2 is SYGVKD. After removal of 3 bases from V and 5 bases from J, the junction contained 4 bases not matched to a gene. CDR3 region: CAISEDRENEQYF. The CDR3 bases are TGTGCCATCAGTGAAGACAGGGAGAACGAGCAGTACTTC.

The chain carries TRBV7-3 and TRBJ2-7, with D possibly being TRBD2 (7 bases). The CDR3 covers 12 residues. Looked up from germline, CDR1 is SGHTA and CDR2 is FQGTGA. V was clipped by 7 bases and J by 5 bases, with 12 bases between them. The chain's CDR3 is CASNLGGDEQYF. CDR3 nucleotides: TGTGCCAGCAACCTAGGGGGGGACGAGCAGTACTTC.

The gene calls are TRBV4-1 and TRBJ2-5; D is possibly TRBD1 (5 bases). CDR1 is MGHRA and CDR2 is YSYEKL in the germline V gene. The ends were cut back, 0 bases at V and 0 bases at J, with 8 bases in the middle. The CDR3 contains 15 residues. The CDR3 bases are TGCGCCAGCAGCCAAGACAGGGCCTACCAAGAGACCCAGTACTTC. Residues: CASSQDRAYQETQYF.

The V and J genes are TRBV2 and TRBJ1-6, with D perhaps TRBD1 (6 bases). The V end lost 5 bases, the J end lost 0 bases, and 14 bases lay between the germline ends. Germline V CDR1 and CDR2: SNHLY, FYNNEI. This CDR3 has 17 amino acids. The CDR3 spells CASSTWTASSYNSPLHF. CDR3 DNA: TGTGCCAGCAGTACATGGACAGCAAGCTCCTATAATTCACCCCTCCACTTT.

This sequence joins TRBV11-3 and TRBJ2-1, with 8 nucleotides matching TRBD2. CDR3 size: 15 residues. Unmatched junction bases numbered 4, after V lost 2 bases and J lost 4 bases. Germline CDR1 SGHNT, CDR2 YENEEA. The CDR3 region has the DNA TGTGCCAGCAGCTTATCCAGCGGGGGTTACAATGAGCAGTTCTTC. Protein: CASSLSSGGYNEQFF.

This chain connects TRBV19 to TRBJ2-2, with 7 nucleotides matching TRBD2. The V segment lost 0 bases and the J segment 6 bases; nucleotides outside the gene matches: 7. This CDR3 contains 16 residues. CDR1 and CDR2 from the germline V gene are LNHDA and SQIVND (reference sequence). DNA for the CDR3: TGTGCCAGTAGTATAGATGGCCCGGGGGGACCCGGGGAGCTGTTTTTT. It yields the protein CASSIDGPGGPGELFF.

This clone was counted only a few times. J is TRBJ1-1 and V is TRBV6-5, with D unclear. CDR3 length: 15 amino acids. Looked up from germline, CDR1 is MNHEY and CDR2 is SVGAGI. V was cut by 7 bases and J by 2 bases, with 17 bases left in between. As DNA, the CDR3 is TGTGCCAGCACTCATTTGAGCGGGATTAACACTGAAGCTTTCTTT. It is translated as CASTHLSGINTEAFF.

This clone was observed a few times. J is TRBJ1-1 and V is TRBV6-5; possible D gene TRBD1, 5 bases. This CDR3 is built from 15 residues. V shed 0 bases and J shed 6 bases, with 14 bases lying between them. Germline loops: CDR1 MNHEY, CDR2 SVGAGI. CDR3: CASSYSLGLNSEAFF. The CDR3 region has the DNA TGTGCCAGCAGTTACTCACTGGGACTCAACTCTGAAGCTTTCTTT.

The V call is TRBV4-1, the J call TRBJ1-2, with unresolved D. Trimming took 1 base from V and 4 from J, leaving 7 bases between them. The CDR3 loop spans 13 amino acids. CDR1 is MGHRA, CDR2 YSYEKL, per germline. CDR3 bases: TGCGCCAGCAGCCAAGCACAGACCTATGGCTACACCTTC. Protein: CASSQAQTYGYTF.

This chain uses TRBV19 with TRBJ1-1, with unresolved D. CDR1 and CDR2 from the germline V gene are LNHDA and SQIVND (reference sequence). Trimming shortened V by 3 bases and J by 1 base, and 6 bases separated the two germline ends. The CDR3 spans 13 residues. The CDR3 nucleotides read TGTGCCAGTAGTATTGAACAGAACACTGAAGCTTTCTTT. This sequence encodes CASSIEQNTEAFF.

The rearrangement uses TRBV20-1 and TRBJ2-7, with a tentative D call TRBD2 (5 bases). V was clipped by 7 bases and J by 3 bases, with 10 bases between them. This CDR3 region has 11 residues. Per germline, CDR1 DFQATT and CDR2 SNEGSKA (reference sequence). The CDR3 nucleotides read TGCAGTGTTGACCGGGACTACGAGCAGTACTTC. Translating gives CSVDRDYEQYF.

This chain joins TRBV11-1 and TRBJ1-4, with a tentative D call TRBD1 (6 bases). V lost 5 bases and J lost 5, with 15 bases in between. CDR3 size: 15 residues. The germline V gene encodes CDR1 SGHAT and CDR2 FQDESV (reference sequence). The CDR3 nucleotides read TGTGCCAGCAGCCAAGGAGGACAGACGAATGAAAAACTGTTTTTT. Amino acids: CASSQGGQTNEKLFF.

The V gene is TRBV7-2, the J gene TRBJ2-2; TRBD2 agrees at 9 bases. Germline V lookup: CDR1 SGHTA, CDR2 FQGNSA. This CDR3 is built from 16 residues. Trimming took 2 bases from V and 4 from J; bases not matched to a gene: 5. The chain's CDR3 is CASSLRAGGLTGELFF. In nucleotides, the CDR3 is TGTGCCAGCAGCTTAAGAGCGGGGGGCCTCACCGGGGAGCTGTTTTTT. The variable domain in full, with the rest retrieved from reference TRBV7-2 and TRBJ2-2, is GAGVSQSPSNKVTEKGKDVELRCDPISGHTALYWYRQSLGQGLEFLIYFQGNSAPDKSGLPSDRFSAERTGGSVSTLTIQRTQQEDSAVYLCASSLRAGGLTGELFFGEGSRLTVL.

This clone was seen once. The J gene is TRBJ1-2, the V gene TRBV28; D perhaps matches TRBD1 (5 bases). Trimming left V 6 bases short and J 5 bases short, with 7 bases between. This CDR3 region has 11 residues. Germline V gene sequence: CDR1 MDHEN, CDR2 SYDVKM. The CDR3 nucleotides are TGTGCCAGCAGGACAGTTTATGGCTACACCTTC. It specifies CASRTVYGYTF.

The gene calls are TRBV5-6 and TRBJ2-2, with D unclear. The CDR3 spans 13 residues. V lost 2 bases and J lost 3, with 5 bases in between. CDR1 is SGHDT, CDR2 YYEEEE, per germline. Here the CDR3 reads CASSFLYTGELFF. CDR3 DNA: TGTGCCAGCAGCTTTCTGTACACCGGGGAGCTGTTTTTT.

This chain links TRBV29-1 with TRBJ1-1, with D perhaps matching TRBD1 (5 bases). The CDR3 is 15 amino acids. Germline-derived CDR1 and CDR2 are SQVTM and ANQGSEA. The V gene lost 0 bases and the J gene lost 6 bases, with 17 bases spanning the gap. The DNA of the CDR3 is TGCAGCGTTGAAGAAGGGGTCCTTCAGGCCGCTGAAGCTTTCTTT. It is translated as CSVEEGVLQAAEAFF.

The chain employs TRBV6-5 and TRBJ1-2, with D uncertain. Germline assignment: CDR1 MNHEY and CDR2 SVGAGI. The CDR3 spans 13 residues. V lost 0 bases to trimming and J lost 7 bases, with 9 bases between them. CDR3 loop: CASSYSPGSGYTF. The CDR3 DNA reads as TGTGCCAGCAGTTACTCGCCAGGCAGTGGCTACACCTTC.

This chain joins TRBV5-1 and TRBJ2-5, with TRBD1 matching 8 bases. From germline, CDR1 is SGHRS and CDR2 YFSETQ. Trimming removed 4 bases from V and 2 bases from J; junction bases left unmatched: 7. The CDR3 extends over 15 amino acids. The CDR3 DNA reads as TGCGCCAGCAGCGAGCGACAGGGGCAACAAGAGACCCAGTACTTC. This translates into CASSERQGQQETQYF.

V usage is TRBV19 and J usage is TRBJ2-7; 7 positions match TRBD2. Germline V gives CDR1 LNHDA, CDR2 SQIVND (reference sequence). The CDR3 loop spans 16 amino acids. With V trimmed by 6 bases and J by 0 bases, 11 bases remained unmatched. CDR3 residues: CASSAGRGGSSYEQYF. Written as DNA, the CDR3 is TGTGCCAGTAGCGCCGGGCGTGGCGGGAGCTCCTACGAGCAGTACTTC.

This sequence joins TRBV11-2 and TRBJ2-1; weak D call: TRBD2 (5 bases). Trimming left V 4 bases short and J 4 bases short, with 14 bases between. The CDR3 runs to 15 residues. Germline V CDR1 and CDR2: SGHAT, FQNNGV. The CDR3: CASSSIAGEYNEQFF. CDR3 DNA sequence: TGTGCCAGCAGCTCCATAGCCGGGGAGTACAATGAGCAGTTCTTC.

The CDR3 DNA reads as TGTGCCAGCAGCCAACGACAGGGGGGCGAGCAGTACTTC. Amino acids: CASSQRQGGEQYF. V usage is TRBV7-3 and J usage is TRBJ2-5; TRBD1 agrees at 9 bases. The tail of the sequence fits TRBJ2-7 better, so the J call may be wrong. Germline lookup yields CDR1 SGHTA and CDR2 FQGTGA. This CDR3 is built from 13 residues.

The gene calls are TRBV7-2 and TRBJ2-1, with 9 nucleotides matching TRBD1. From germline, CDR1 is SGHTA and CDR2 FQGNSA. The CDR3 has 15 amino acids. The V gene end was trimmed by 4 bases and the J gene end by 6 bases; junction bases not matched to a gene: 7. The CDR3 region is CASSSMGQGGNEQFF. The CDR3 DNA reads as TGTGCCAGCAGCTCCATGGGACAGGGCGGCAATGAGCAGTTCTTC.

The genes are TRBV2 and TRBJ2-7; tentative D call: TRBD1 (6 bases). CDR3 length equals 13 residues. Germline CDR1 SNHLY, CDR2 FYNNEI. V was cut by 5 bases and J by 2 bases, with 10 bases left in between. DNA for the CDR3: TGTGCCAGCAGTTCGACAGGCCCCTACGAGCAGTACTTC. Translation: CASSSTGPYEQYF.